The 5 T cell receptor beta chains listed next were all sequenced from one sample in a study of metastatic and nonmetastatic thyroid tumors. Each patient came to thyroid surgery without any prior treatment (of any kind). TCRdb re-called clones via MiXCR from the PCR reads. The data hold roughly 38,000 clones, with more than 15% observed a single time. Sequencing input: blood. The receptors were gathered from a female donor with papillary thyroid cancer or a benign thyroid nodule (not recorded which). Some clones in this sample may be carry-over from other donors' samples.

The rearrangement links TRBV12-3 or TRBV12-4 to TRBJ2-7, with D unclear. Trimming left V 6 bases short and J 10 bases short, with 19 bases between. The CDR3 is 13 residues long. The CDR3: CASSHRDAGEQYF. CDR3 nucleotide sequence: TGTGCCAGCAGCCATCGCGATGCTGGCGAACAGTACTTC.

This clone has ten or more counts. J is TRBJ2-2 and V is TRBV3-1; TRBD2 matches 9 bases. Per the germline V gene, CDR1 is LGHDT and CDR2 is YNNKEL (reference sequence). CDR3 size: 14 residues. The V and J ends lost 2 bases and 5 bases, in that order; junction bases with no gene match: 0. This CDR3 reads CASSQLAGTGELFF. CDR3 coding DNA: TGTGCCAGCAGCCAACTAGCGGGAACCGGGGAGCTGTTTTTT.

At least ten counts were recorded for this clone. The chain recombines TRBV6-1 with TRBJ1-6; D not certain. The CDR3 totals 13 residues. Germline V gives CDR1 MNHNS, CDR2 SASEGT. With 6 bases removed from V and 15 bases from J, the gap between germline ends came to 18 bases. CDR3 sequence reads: CASSPEGFRGLHF. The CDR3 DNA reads TGTGCCAGCAGCCCAGAAGGGTTTCGAGGCCTCCACTTT.

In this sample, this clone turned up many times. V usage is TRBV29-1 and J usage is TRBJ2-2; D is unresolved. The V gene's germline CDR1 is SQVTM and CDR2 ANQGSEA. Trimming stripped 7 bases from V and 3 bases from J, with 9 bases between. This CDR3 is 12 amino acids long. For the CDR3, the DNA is TGCAGCGCTTCCCGGGACACCGGGGAGCTGTTTTTT. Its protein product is CSASRDTGELFF.

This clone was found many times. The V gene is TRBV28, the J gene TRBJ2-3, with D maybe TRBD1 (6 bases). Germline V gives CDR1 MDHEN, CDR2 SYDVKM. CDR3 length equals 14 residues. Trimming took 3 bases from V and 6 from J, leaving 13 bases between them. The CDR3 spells CASSFGQPRDTQYF. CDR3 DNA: TGTGCCAGCAGTTTCGGACAGCCAAGGGATACGCAGTATTTT.